This T cell receptor (beta chain) was captured by sequencing in a study of cytomegalovirus exposure and HLA in healthy donors. Regarding the study as a whole: TCR beta chains numbering 164 were designated cytomegalovirus-associated.

About this clone: As yet, its antigen is unknown.

The assay was immunoSEQ multiplex PCR, and TCRdb's table has in-frame clones only and misses some. This sample carries over 150,000 clones, approximately 89% of them seen once, and the ten largest clones take around 4.4%. The CDR3 extends over 15 amino acids. Germline V gene sequence: CDR1 LNHDA, CDR2 SQIVND (reference sequence). The V gene lost 7 bases and the J gene lost 4 bases, with 19 bases spanning the gap. The chain has TRBV19 and TRBJ1-1, with D unclear. The specimen sequenced was PBMCs. The sequence derives from a man aged 18 to 29 in good health and CMV-seropositive. CDR3 DNA sequence: TGTGCCAGTACCCTGTCTGGGGAGGGTAGCACTGAAGCTTTCTTT. Amino acids: CASTLSGEGSTEAFF.